These T cell receptor beta chains were read from a single sample in a study of blood T cell repertoires in COVID-19. Some clones are missing from TCRdb's copy, which holds only in-frame ones; the method was immunoSEQ multiplex PCR. Of 100,000 to 150,000 clones listed, about 83% were seen once; the top ten hold about 11%. Material: peripheral blood. The receptors shown here come from a man aged 55 to 70 with acute or convalescent COVID-19. Each CDR3 is given with its conserved first and last residue. The order of the fields is CDR3 length, V gene, clone size, D gene, J gene, CDR3 protein, CDR3 DNA. D genes are given only for firm matches. Size values are once, few and many counts, or a class for expanded clones, and some rows have none.

>16|TRBV5-1|.|TRBD2|TRBJ2-7
CASSLGLADSGYEQYF
TGCGCCAGCAGCCTCGGACTAGCGGATTCTGGGTACGAGCAGTACTTC
>17|TRBV5-1|.|TRBD2|TRBJ2-3
CASSSPPGPTGGDTQYF
TGCGCCAGCAGCTCCCCCCCGGGACCAACGGGAGGAGATACGCAGTATTTT
>12|TRBV25-1|.|.|TRBJ1-2
CASTGDHYGYTF
TGTGCCAGCACGGGAGATCACTATGGCTACACCTTC
>13|TRBV28|.|.|TRBJ1-1
CASSSTGTIEAFF
TGTGCCAGCAGTTCTACCGGGACAATTGAAGCTTTCTTT
>12|TRBV27|.|.|TRBJ2-7
CASSSTGFEQYF
TGTGCCAGCAGCTCGACAGGATTCGAGCAGTACTTC
>16|TRBV19|.|TRBD2|TRBJ2-1
CASSPYLAGGYNEQFF
TGTGCCAGTAGTCCCTATCTAGCGGGAGGTTACAATGAGCAGTTCTTC
>14|TRBV5-1|few|.|TRBJ1-4
CASSLEGTNEKLFF
TGCGCCAGCAGCTTGGAAGGGACAAATGAAAAACTGTTTTTT
>15|TRBV5-1|.|TRBD1|TRBJ2-7
CASSYGQGGSYEQYF
TGCGCCAGCAGTTACGGACAGGGGGGCTCCTACGAGCAGTACTTC
>14|TRBV10-1|.|.|TRBJ2-2
CASSGGTGVGELFF
TGCGCCAGCAGTGGAGGGACTGGGGTCGGGGAGCTGTTTTTT
>13|TRBV5-1|few|TRBD1|TRBJ1-2
CASSSGQGGGYTF
TGCGCCAGCAGCTCCGGACAGGGTGGCGGCTACACCTTC
>15|TRBV6-2/TRBV6-3|.|.|TRBJ1-2
CASSYLLQGEYGYTF
TGTGCCAGCAGTTACCTGCTACAGGGAGAGTATGGCTACACCTTC
>12|TRBV2|.|.|TRBJ1-2
CASAPGGYGYTF
TGTGCCAGCGCACCAGGAGGGTATGGCTACACCTTC
>15|TRBV4-1|few|.|TRBJ2-7
CASSQGGGLYYEQYF
TGCGCCAGCAGCCAAGGGGGCGGCTTATACTACGAGCAGTACTTC
>12|TRBV20-1|.|.|TRBJ1-1
CSASATGTRAFF
TGCAGTGCTAGTGCCACCGGGACAAGAGCTTTCTTT
>16|TRBV24-1|.|.|TRBJ2-1
CATSDPTSLRHNEQFF
TGTGCCACCAGTGACCCTACTAGCTTACGGCACAATGAGCAGTTCTTC
>17|TRBV18|.|.|TRBJ2-2
CASSLSLAPRGTGELFF
TGTGCCAGCTCACTTTCTCTAGCGCCGCGGGGCACCGGGGAGCTGTTTTTT
>13|TRBV11-2|.|TRBD2|TRBJ2-7
CASLLAGGFEQYF
TGTGCCAGCCTACTTGCGGGAGGTTTTGAGCAGTACTTC
>18|TRBV4-1|.|.|TRBJ1-6
CASSQDPHVRAYNSPLHF
TGCGCCAGCAGCCAAGATCCCCATGTACGGGCCTATAATTCACCCCTCCACTTT
>15|TRBV14|few|.|TRBJ1-2
CASSQVEGWNYGYTF
TGTGCCAGCAGCCAAGTCGAGGGCTGGAATTACGGCTACACCTTC
>14|TRBV7-9|.|.|TRBJ1-4
CASRTTERNEKLFF
TGTGCCAGCAGAACGACTGAGAGAAATGAAAAACTGTTTTTT
>19|TRBV28|.|TRBD1|TRBJ1-5
CASRTGTGIDLGSNQPQHF
TGTGCCAGCAGGACCGGGACAGGGATCGATTTGGGGAGCAATCAGCCCCAGCATTTT
>14|TRBV10-3|few|TRBD1|TRBJ1-1
CAISVGTGNTEAFF
TGTGCCATCAGTGTAGGGACAGGGAACACTGAAGCTTTCTTT
>14|TRBV18|few|.|TRBJ2-7
CASSPRDRTYEQYF
TGTGCCAGCTCACCGAGGGATCGTACCTACGAGCAGTACTTC
>15|TRBV7-2|.|.|TRBJ2-2
CASSTRLGGTGELFF
TGTGCCAGCAGCACGAGACTGGGGGGCACCGGGGAGCTGTTTTTT
>16|TRBV5-4|.|.|TRBJ2-1
CASSFPGTRSYNEQFF
TGTGCCAGCAGTTTCCCAGGAACCCGTTCCTACAATGAGCAGTTCTTC
>16|TRBV21-1|.|.|TRBJ1-1
CASSKPTGTANTEAFF
TGTGCCAGCAGCAAGCCCACAGGGACAGCGAACACTGAAGCTTTCTTT